The T cell receptor (beta chain) described here comes from a study of blood T cell repertoires in COVID-19. As for the study in general: From the United States, Italy and Spain came samples of acute and convalescent COVID-19. PBMCs, B-cell-depleted T cells, or T cells provided the cDNA or gDNA that made up the material.

In the original processing: Cell counts per sample came from amplifying reference gene primers. TCRdb's table, derived via immunoSEQ multiplex PCR, lists solely in-frame clones and lacks some. That table supplies the V and J calls and clone size; D and trimming were determined from the DNA. The sample contains around 200,000 clones, around nine tenths of which appear only once. V gave up 6 bases and J gave up 8 bases; unmatched junction bases: 12. The CDR3 contains 15 residues. Input material: peripheral blood. This chain joins TRBV23-1 and TRBJ1-5; 8 nucleotides line up with TRBD1. TRBV23-1 falls under the ORF class, with uncertain function. This receptor was identified in a man under 40 with acute or convalescent COVID-19. The CDR3 DNA reads TGCGCCAGCAGCCACTACCACGGACAGGGAGAGCCCCAGCATTTT. Translation: CASSHYHGQGEPQHF.